One and the same sample provided the 20 T cell receptor beta chains below, sequenced in a study of blood T cells in healthy people across ages. With a J-beta primer mix and a sample-barcoded 5' primer, a second PCR ran about 7 to 12 cycles. Via MiXCR, TCRdb re-called the 5' RACE reads, giving one row per CDR3 protein. The table has around 1,500,000 distinct CDR3 sequences, 42% seen once; the top ten hold around 8%. Sequencing input: blood. The receptors shown here come from a woman between 18 and 29 years old in good health.

This clonotype was recorded a few times. This rearrangement joins TRBV5-1 to TRBJ1-4; D possibly corresponds to TRBD1 (6 bases). This CDR3 comprises 15 residues. Germline-derived CDR1 and CDR2 are SGHRS and YFSETQ. Trimming cost V 0 bases and J 8 bases, with 14 bases left between them. The CDR3 nucleotides are TGCGCCAGCAGCTTGGACAGCGGGAGGGGGGAAAAACTGTTTTTT. Translated: CASSLDSGRGEKLFF.

The CDR3 protein is CASSKERERATYEQYF. For the CDR3, the DNA is TGTGCCAGCAGCAAAGAACGTGAGCGGGCTACCTACGAGCAGTACTTC. The genes are TRBV21-1 and TRBJ2-5; the table assigns TRBD2, which was not confirmed against the DNA. The DNA end is a closer match to TRBJ2-7, so the J assignment may be wrong. TRBV21-1 is listed as a pseudogene. The CDR3 loop spans 16 amino acids.

The chain carries TRBV20-1 and TRBJ2-1; 8 bases are a match to TRBD2. V lost 5 bases to trimming and J lost 10 bases; unmatched junction nucleotides: 10. The CDR3 spans 13 residues. Germline CDR1 reads DFQATT; CDR2 reads SNEGSKA (reference sequence). Here the CDR3 DNA reads TGCAGTGCTCCCCTAGCGGGCAGCTACGAGCAGTTCTTC. This sequence encodes CSAPLAGSYEQFF.

The J gene is TRBJ2-4, the V gene TRBV28; D perhaps matches TRBD1 (5 bases). The germline CDR1 and CDR2 sequences are MDHEN and SYDVKM. The CDR3 spans 15 residues. Trimming pared 3 bases from V and 1 base from J, leaving 10 bases between. CDR3 sequence (DNA): TGTGCCAGCAGTTTTGGTGGGGCGGCCAAAAACATTCAGTACTTC. Translation gives CASSFGGAAKNIQYF. Complete variable domain (other parts from reference TRBV28 and TRBJ2-4): DVKVTQSSRYLVKRTGEKVFLECVQDMDHENMFWYRQDPGLGLRLIYFSYDVKMKEKGDIPEGYSVSREKKERFSLILESASTNQTSMYLCASSFGGAAKNIQYFGAGTRLSVL.

The chain links TRBV20-1 to TRBJ1-2; no clear D. The CDR3 spans 12 residues. V was pared by 3 bases and J by 6 bases, with 11 bases between. Per the germline V gene, CDR1 is DFQATT and CDR2 is SNEGSKA (reference sequence). CDR3 residues: CSASRAGDGYTF. In nucleotides, the CDR3 is TGCAGTGCTAGTAGGGCAGGCGATGGCTACACCTTC.

This clonotype is a singleton in its sample. The V gene is TRBV7-2, the J gene TRBJ2-5; D is undetermined. The CDR3 is made up of 15 amino acids. Germline V gives CDR1 SGHTA, CDR2 FQGNSA. Trimming shortened V by 0 bases and J by 11 bases, and 19 bases separated the two germline ends. CDR3 region: CASSLANGPRNEQYF. DNA of the CDR3: TGTGCCAGCAGCTTAGCTAACGGACCACGCAATGAGCAGTACTTC.

This chain connects TRBV7-8 to TRBJ1-4, with 9 bases fitting TRBD1. From germline, CDR1 is SGHVS and CDR2 FQNEAQ. The CDR3 sequence is 18 residues long. Unmatched junction bases numbered 10, after V lost 2 bases and J lost 3 bases. The CDR3: CASSLRGLRTGANEKLFF. CDR3 sequence (DNA): TGTGCCAGCAGCTTAAGGGGTCTAAGGACAGGGGCTAATGAAAAACTGTTTTTT.

This chain connects TRBV11-2 to TRBJ2-1; D is possibly TRBD2 (6 bases). Germline V gives CDR1 SGHAT, CDR2 FQNNGV. This CDR3 comprises 14 residues. V lost 5 bases and J 15 bases, leaving 23 bases between the germline ends. The CDR3 loop reads CASSAPTSRRGRFF. CDR3 sequence (DNA): TGTGCCAGCAGCGCCCCAACATCGAGGCGGGGACGGTTCTTC.

This chain links TRBV5-6 with TRBJ1-1, with a possible D match to TRBD1 (6 bases). V shed 2 bases and J shed 5 bases, with 10 bases lying between them. The CDR3 runs to 13 residues. In germline, CDR1 is SGHDT, CDR2 YYEEEE. The CDR3 DNA is TGTGCCAGCAGCTTCTTAGACAGGACTGAAGCTTTCTTT. Its translation: CASSFLDRTEAFF.

This clonotype occurred a few times. The chain is built from TRBV6-5 and TRBJ1-2; no reliable D call. The CDR3 runs 14 residues. The germline gives CDR1 MNHEY, CDR2 SVGAGI. Between the trimmed V and J ends, which lost 0 bases and 5 bases, there was a span of 10 bases. Here the CDR3 reads CASSYSLGLYGYTF. The CDR3 DNA is TGTGCCAGCAGTTACTCCTTAGGGCTTTATGGCTACACCTTC.

The chain is built from TRBV30 and TRBJ2-6; D is ambiguous. Germline V lookup: CDR1 GTSNPN, CDR2 SVGIG (reference sequence). V lost 3 bases and J 2 bases, leaving 5 bases between the germline ends. This CDR3 contains 13 residues. The CDR3: CAWRSTGANVLTF. CDR3 sequence (DNA): TGTGCCTGGAGGAGTACTGGGGCCAACGTCCTGACTTTC.

The V and J genes are TRBV2 and TRBJ2-7; weak D call: TRBD2 (6 bases). The germline V gene has CDR1 SNHLY and CDR2 FYNNEI. The V end lost 7 bases, the J end lost 2 bases, and 12 bases lay between the germline ends. The CDR3 consists of 13 residues. In DNA form, the CDR3 reads TGTGCCAGCATGGGGCGGGAAACCTACGAGCAGTACTTC. It translates to CASMGRETYEQYF.

The CDR3: CASSWYWNTEAFF. The CDR3 DNA is TGTGCCAGCAGCTGGTATTGGAACACTGAAGCTTTCTTT. The chain uses TRBV7-2 and TRBJ1-1; the D is unclear. CDR1 is SGHTA and CDR2 is FQGNSA in the germline V gene. The V end was cut by 4 bases, the J end by 1 base, with 7 bases between. The length of the CDR3 is 13 residues.

About this clonotype: The junction departs from the called germline gene at one end, perhaps through a read error. The chain carries TRBV7-2 and TRBJ2-7; the D is unclear. This CDR3 spans 13 amino acids. CDR1 is SGHTA, CDR2 FQGNSA, per germline. The CDR3 nucleotides are TGTGTCAGCAGCCCCAACCCGGGCGGCGAGCAGTACTTC. Protein product: CVSSPNPGGEQYF.

This clonotype was seen a few times. J is TRBJ2-1 and V is TRBV24-1; 15 nucleotides agree with TRBD2. The CDR3 runs to 13 residues. Trimming cost V 4 bases and J 15 bases; bases outside gene matches: 3. Germline CDR1 reads KGHDR; CDR2 reads SFDVKD. CDR3 coding DNA: TGTGCCACCAGTGAGGGGACTAGCGGGGGGTCGTTCTTC. Residues: CATSEGTSGGSFF.

CDR3 loop: CASSLGSSPNYGYTF. CDR3 sequence (DNA): TGTGCCAGCAGCCTGGGGTCGTCTCCTAACTATGGCTACACCTTC. The V call is TRBV12-3 or TRBV12-4, the J call TRBJ1-2; D not certain. The CDR3 covers 15 residues. The V gene lost 6 bases and the J gene lost 0 bases, with 14 bases spanning the gap.

With regard to this clonotype: A read error may explain this, as a much larger clone is one base away. The chain carries TRBV3-1 and TRBJ2-5; no firm D call. Near its end, the DNA agrees better with TRBJ2-7, so the J call may be wrong. The CDR3 consists of 11 residues. The germline V gene has CDR1 LGHDT and CDR2 YNNKEL (reference sequence). The CDR3 DNA follows: TGTGCCAGCAGCCGAGGACACGAGCAGTACTTC. This codes for CASSRGHEQYF.

This clonotype was counted between two and nine times. CDR3 nucleotides: TGTGCCAGCAGCCCACTAGGAATTGTTGATGCAGATACGCAGTATTTT. Its translation: CASSPLGIVDADTQYF. The chain uses TRBV6-6 and TRBJ2-3, with D possibly being TRBD2 (5 bases). The CDR3 runs to 16 residues. CDR1 and CDR2 from the germline V gene are MNHNY and SVGAGI (reference sequence). Trimming removed 6 bases from V and 4 bases from J, with 20 bases in between.

This chain joins TRBV14 and TRBJ1-2, with TRBD1 as a possible D gene (5 bases). Germline CDR1 SGHDN, CDR2 FVKESK. Trimming cost V 4 bases and J 1 base, with 13 bases left between them. The CDR3 extends over 15 amino acids. The CDR3 DNA is TGTGCCAGCAGCCGAGATTGGGACCGTAACTATGGCTACACCTTC. This gives the protein CASSRDWDRNYGYTF.

The rearrangement uses TRBV13 and TRBJ2-5; 7 nucleotides align to TRBD2. Germline V gives CDR1 PRHDT, CDR2 FYEKMQ (reference sequence). CDR3 length equals 15 residues. V lost 6 bases to trimming and J lost 0 bases; unmatched junction nucleotides: 7. The CDR3 spells CASRGPGLYQETQYF. The CDR3 region has the DNA TGTGCCAGCAGGGGACCGGGACTATACCAAGAGACCCAGTACTTC.